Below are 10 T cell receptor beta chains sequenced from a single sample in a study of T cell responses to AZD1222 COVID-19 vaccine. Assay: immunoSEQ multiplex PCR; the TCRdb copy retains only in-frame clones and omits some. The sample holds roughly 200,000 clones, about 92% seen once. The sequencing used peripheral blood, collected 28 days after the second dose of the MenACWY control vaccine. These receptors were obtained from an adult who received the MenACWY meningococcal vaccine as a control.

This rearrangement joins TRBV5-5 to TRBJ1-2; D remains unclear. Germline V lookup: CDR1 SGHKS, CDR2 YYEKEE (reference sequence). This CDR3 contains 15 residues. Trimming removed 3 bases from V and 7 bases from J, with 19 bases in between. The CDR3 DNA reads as TGTGCCAGCAGCTCCCCCGTGGTCTCGGTGGGTGGCTACACCTTC. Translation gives CASSSPVVSVGGYTF.

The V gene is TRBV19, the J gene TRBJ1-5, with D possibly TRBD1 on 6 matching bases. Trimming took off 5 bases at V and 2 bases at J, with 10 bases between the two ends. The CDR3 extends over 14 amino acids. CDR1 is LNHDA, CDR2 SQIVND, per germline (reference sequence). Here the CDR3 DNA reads TGTGCCAGTAGTCCAAGGACAGGCAATCAGCCCCAGCATTTT. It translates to CASSPRTGNQPQHF.

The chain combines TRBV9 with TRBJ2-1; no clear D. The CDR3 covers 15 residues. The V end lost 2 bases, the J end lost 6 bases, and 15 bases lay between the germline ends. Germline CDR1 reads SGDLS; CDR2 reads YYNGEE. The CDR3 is CASSVHSLGSNEQFF. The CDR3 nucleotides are TGTGCCAGCAGCGTTCACTCTTTAGGTTCCAATGAGCAGTTCTTC.

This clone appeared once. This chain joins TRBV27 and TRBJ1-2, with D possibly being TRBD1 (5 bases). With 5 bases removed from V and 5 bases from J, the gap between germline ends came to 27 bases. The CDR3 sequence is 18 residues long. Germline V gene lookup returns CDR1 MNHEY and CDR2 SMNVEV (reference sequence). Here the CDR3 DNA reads TGTGCCAGCAGTCCCGGGACTTCGGGGGAGGGACCCTCATATGGCTACACCTTC. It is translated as CASSPGTSGEGPSYGYTF.

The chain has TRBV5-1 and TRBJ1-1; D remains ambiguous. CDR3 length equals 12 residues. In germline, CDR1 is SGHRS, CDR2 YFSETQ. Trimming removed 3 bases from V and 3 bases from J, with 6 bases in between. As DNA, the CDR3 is TGCGCCAGCAGCTCAGAGTACACTGAAGCTTTCTTT. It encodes CASSSEYTEAFF.

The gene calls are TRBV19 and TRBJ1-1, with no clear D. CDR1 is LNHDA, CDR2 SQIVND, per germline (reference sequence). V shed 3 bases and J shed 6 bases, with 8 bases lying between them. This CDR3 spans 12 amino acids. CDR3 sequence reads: CASSIYGAEAFF. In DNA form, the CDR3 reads TGTGCCAGTAGTATTTATGGGGCTGAAGCTTTCTTT. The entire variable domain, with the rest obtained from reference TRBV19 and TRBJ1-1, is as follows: DGGITQSPKYLFRKEGQNVTLSCEQNLNHDAMYWYRQDPGQGLRLIYYSQIVNDFQKGDIAEGYSVSREKKESFPLTVTSAQKNPTAFYLCASSIYGAEAFFGQGTRLTVV.

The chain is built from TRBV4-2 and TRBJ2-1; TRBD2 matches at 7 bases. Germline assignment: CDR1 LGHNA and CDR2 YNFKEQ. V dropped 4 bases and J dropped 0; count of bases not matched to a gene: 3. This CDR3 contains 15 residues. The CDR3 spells CASSPSGDSYNEQFF. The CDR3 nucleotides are TGTGCCAGCAGCCCTAGCGGAGACTCCTACAATGAGCAGTTCTTC.

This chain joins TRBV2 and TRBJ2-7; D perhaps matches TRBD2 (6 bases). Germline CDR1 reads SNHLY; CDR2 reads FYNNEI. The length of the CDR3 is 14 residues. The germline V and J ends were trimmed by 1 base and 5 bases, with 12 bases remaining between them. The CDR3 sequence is CASSEVGGSNEQYF. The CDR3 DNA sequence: TGTGCCAGCAGTGAAGTGGGAGGTAGTAACGAGCAGTACTTC.

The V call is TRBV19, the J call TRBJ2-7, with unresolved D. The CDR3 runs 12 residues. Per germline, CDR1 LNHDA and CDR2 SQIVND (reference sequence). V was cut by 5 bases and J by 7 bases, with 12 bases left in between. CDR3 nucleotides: TGTGCCAGTAGTTCCGCAATCGGGGAGCAGTACTTC. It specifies CASSSAIGEQYF.

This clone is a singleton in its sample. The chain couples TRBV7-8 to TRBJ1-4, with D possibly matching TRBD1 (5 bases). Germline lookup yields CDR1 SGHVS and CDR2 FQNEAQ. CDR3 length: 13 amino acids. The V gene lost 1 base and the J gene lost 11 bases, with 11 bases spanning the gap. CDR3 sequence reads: CASSLVLRDKLFF. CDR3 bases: TGTGCCAGCAGCTTAGTTTTGAGGGACAAACTGTTTTTT.